The present T cell receptor beta chain was sequenced within a study of cytomegalovirus exposure and HLA in healthy donors. Study conclusions and caveats: Being productive about 90% or about 30% of the time was typical of most TCR beta V segments in an earlier analysis. After further analysis at a later stage, 16,951 TCR beta sequences were associated with HLA alleles at 0.05 false discovery rate. When the data were analyzed later, several of the most significant clusters appeared to be linked to common viral pathogens.

PCR primers comprised 60 Vbeta and 13 Jbeta primers. The assay was immunoSEQ multiplex PCR, and TCRdb's table has in-frame clones only and misses some. Altogether approximately 150,000 clones are present, 84% being singletons, with the ten largest covering approximately 0.98%. Regarding this clone: Its antigen is still unknown.

The germline V gene encodes CDR1 MNHNS and CDR2 SASEGT. The V gene lost 2 bases and the J gene lost 16 bases, with 9 bases spanning the gap. The CDR3 is 10 residues long. The chain carries TRBV6-1 and TRBJ2-1; no reliable D call. The sequencing input was PBMCs. The clonotype originates from a young man in good health and CMV-seronegative. This chain's CDR3 is CASSEYEKFF. The CDR3 DNA is TGTGCCAGCAGTGAATACGAGAAATTCTTC.